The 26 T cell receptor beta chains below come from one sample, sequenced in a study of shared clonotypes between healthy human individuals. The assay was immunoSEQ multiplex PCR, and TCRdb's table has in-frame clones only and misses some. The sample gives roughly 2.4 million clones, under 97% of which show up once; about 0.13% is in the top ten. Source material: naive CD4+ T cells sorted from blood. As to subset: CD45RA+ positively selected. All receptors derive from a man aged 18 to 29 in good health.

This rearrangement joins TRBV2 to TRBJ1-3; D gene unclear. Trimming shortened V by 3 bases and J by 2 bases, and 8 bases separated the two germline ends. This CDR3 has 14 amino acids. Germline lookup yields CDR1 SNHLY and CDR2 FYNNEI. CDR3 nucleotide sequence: TGTGCCAGCAGTGATCTAAGTACTGGAAACACCATATATTTT. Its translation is CASSDLSTGNTIYF.

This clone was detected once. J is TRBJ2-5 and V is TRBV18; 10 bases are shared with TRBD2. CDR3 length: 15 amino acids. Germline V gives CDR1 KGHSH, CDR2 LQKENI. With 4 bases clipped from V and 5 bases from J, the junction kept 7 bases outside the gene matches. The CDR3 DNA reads TGTGCCAGCTCACGGGTGCTAGCGGGAGAGGAGACCCAGTACTTC. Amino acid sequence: CASSRVLAGEETQYF. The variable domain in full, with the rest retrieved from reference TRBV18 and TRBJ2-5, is NAGVMQNPRHLVRRRGQEARLRCSPMKGHSHVYWYRQLPEEGLKFMVYLQKENIIDESGMPKERFSAEFPKEGPSILRIQQVVRGDSAAYFCASSRVLAGEETQYFGPGTRLLVL.

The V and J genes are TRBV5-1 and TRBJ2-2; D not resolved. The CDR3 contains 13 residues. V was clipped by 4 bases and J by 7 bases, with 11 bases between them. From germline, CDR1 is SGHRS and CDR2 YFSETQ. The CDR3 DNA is TGCGCCAGCAGCCCGGGCCTCCGCGGGGAGCTGTTTTTT. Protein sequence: CASSPGLRGELFF.

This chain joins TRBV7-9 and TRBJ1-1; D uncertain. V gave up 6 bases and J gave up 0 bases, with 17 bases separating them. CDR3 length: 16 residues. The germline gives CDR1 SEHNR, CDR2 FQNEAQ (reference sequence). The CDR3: CASRPASGSLNTEAFF. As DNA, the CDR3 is TGTGCCAGCAGGCCCGCGTCCGGCAGTTTGAACACTGAAGCTTTCTTT.

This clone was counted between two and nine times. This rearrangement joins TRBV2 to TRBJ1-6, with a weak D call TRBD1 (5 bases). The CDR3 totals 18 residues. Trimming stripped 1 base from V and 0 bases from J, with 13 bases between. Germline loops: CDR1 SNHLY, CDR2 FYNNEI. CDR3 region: CASSEVLGVISYNSPLHF. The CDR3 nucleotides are TGTGCCAGCAGTGAAGTGCTAGGGGTGATCTCCTATAATTCACCCCTCCACTTT.

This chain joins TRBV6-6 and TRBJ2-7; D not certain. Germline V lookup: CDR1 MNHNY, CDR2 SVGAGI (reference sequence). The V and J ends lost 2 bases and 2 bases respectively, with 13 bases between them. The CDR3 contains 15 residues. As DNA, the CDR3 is TGTGCCAGCAGTTACGGCGCCACGAATACCTACGAGCAGTACTTC. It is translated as CASSYGATNTYEQYF.

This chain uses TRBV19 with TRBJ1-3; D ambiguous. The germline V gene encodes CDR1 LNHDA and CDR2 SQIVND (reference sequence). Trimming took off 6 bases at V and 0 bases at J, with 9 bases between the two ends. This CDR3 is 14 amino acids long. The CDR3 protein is CASSVGVSGNTIYF. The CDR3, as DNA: TGTGCCAGTAGCGTAGGAGTCTCTGGAAACACCATATATTTT.

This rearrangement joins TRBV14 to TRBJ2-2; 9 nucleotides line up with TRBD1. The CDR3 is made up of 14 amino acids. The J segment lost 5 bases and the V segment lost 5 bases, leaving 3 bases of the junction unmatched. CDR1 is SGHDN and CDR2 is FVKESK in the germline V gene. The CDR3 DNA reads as TGTGCCAGCAGCGGGACAGGGCGGACCGGGGAGCTGTTTTTT. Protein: CASSGTGRTGELFF.

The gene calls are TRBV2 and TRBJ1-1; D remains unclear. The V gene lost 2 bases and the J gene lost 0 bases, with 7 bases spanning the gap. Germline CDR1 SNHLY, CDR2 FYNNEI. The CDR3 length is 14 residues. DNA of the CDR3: TGTGCCAGCAGTGAAATGCTTGTGAACACTGAAGCTTTCTTT. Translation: CASSEMLVNTEAFF.

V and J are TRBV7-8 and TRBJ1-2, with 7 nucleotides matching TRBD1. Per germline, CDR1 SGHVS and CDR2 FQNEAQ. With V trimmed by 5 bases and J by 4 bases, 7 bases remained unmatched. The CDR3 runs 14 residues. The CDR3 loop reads CASSRMTGFYGYTF. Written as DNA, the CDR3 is TGTGCCAGCAGCCGCATGACAGGGTTCTATGGCTACACCTTC.

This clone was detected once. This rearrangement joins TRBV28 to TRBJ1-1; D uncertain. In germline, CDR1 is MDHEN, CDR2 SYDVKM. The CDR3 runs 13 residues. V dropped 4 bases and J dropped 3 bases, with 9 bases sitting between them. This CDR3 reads CASSSGSYTEAFF. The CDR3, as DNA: TGTGCCAGCAGTTCAGGATCGTACACTGAAGCTTTCTTT. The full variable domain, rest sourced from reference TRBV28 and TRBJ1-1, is DVKVTQSSRYLVKRTGEKVFLECVQDMDHENMFWYRQDPGLGLRLIYFSYDVKMKEKGDIPEGYSVSREKKERFSLILESASTNQTSMYLCASSSGSYTEAFFGQGTRLTVV.

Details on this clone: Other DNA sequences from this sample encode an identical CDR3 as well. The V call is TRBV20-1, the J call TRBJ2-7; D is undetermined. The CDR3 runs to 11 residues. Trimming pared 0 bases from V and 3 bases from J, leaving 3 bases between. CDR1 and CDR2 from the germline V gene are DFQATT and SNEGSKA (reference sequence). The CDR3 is CSARDNYEQYF. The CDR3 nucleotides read TGCAGTGCTAGAGACAACTACGAGCAGTACTTC.

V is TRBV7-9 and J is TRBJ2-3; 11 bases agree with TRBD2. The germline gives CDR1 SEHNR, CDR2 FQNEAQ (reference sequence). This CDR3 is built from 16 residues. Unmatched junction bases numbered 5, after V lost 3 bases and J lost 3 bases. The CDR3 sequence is CASSFPLAGATDTQYF. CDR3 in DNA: TGTGCCAGCAGCTTTCCACTAGCGGGGGCTACAGATACGCAGTATTTT.

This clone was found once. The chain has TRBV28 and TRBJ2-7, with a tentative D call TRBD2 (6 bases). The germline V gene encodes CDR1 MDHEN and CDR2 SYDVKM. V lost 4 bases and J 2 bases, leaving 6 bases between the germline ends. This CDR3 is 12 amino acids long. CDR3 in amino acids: CASSWTTYEQYF. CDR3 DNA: TGTGCCAGCAGTTGGACTACCTACGAGCAGTACTTC.

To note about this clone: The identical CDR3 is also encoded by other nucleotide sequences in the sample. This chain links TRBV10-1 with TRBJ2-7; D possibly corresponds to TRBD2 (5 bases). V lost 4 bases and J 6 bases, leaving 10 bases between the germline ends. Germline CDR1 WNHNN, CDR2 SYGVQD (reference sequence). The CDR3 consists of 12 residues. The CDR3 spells CASSASGGEQYF. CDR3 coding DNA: TGCGCCAGCAGTGCAAGCGGCGGCGAGCAGTACTTC.

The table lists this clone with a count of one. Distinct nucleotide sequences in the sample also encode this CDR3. In nucleotides, the CDR3 is TGCGCCAGCAGCCGCGACAGATTAGAGACCCAGTACTTC. Its protein is CASSRDRLETQYF. The chain combines TRBV5-1 with TRBJ2-5; tentative D call: TRBD1 (5 bases). Germline values: CDR1 SGHRS, CDR2 YFSETQ. The CDR3 runs 13 residues. Deletions cut 4 bases from V and 4 bases from J, with 11 bases between.

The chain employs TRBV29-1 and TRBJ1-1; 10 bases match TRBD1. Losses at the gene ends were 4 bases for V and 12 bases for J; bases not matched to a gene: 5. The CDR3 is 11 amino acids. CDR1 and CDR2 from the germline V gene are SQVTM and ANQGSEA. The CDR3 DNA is TGCAGCGTTGTCCGGGACAGGGGAACTTTCTTT. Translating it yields CSVVRDRGTFF.

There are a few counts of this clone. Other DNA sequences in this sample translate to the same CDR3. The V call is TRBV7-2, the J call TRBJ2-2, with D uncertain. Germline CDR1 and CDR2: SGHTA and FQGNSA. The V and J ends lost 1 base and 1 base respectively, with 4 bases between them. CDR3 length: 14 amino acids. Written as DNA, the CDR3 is TGTGCCAGCAGCTTAGTACGGAACACCGGGGAGCTGTTTTTT. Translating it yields CASSLVRNTGELFF.

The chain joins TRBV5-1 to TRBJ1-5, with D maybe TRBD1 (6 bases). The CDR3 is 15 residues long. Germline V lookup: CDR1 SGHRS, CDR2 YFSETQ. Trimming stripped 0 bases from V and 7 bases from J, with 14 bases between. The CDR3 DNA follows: TGCGCCAGCAGCTTGGATGGACAGAGGGAACAGCCCCAGCATTTT. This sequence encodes CASSLDGQREQPQHF. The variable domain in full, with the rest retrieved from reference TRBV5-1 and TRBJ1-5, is KAGVTQTPRYLIKTRGQQVTLSCSPISGHRSVSWYQQTPGQGLQFLFEYFSETQRNKGNFPGRFSGRQFSNSRSEMNVSTLELGDSALYLCASSLDGQREQPQHFGDGTRLSIL.

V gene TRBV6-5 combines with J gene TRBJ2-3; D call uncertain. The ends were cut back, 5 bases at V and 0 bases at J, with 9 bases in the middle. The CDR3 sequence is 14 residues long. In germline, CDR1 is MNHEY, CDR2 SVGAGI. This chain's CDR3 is CASSPQSSTDTQYF. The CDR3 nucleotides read TGTGCCAGCAGTCCCCAAAGCAGCACAGATACGCAGTATTTT.

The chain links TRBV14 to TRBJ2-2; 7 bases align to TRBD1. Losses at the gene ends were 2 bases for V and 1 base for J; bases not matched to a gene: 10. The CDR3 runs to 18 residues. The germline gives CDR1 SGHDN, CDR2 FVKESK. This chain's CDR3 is CASSQLTGITQNTGELFF. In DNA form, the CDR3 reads TGTGCCAGCAGCCAATTGACAGGGATAACCCAGAACACCGGGGAGCTGTTTTTT.

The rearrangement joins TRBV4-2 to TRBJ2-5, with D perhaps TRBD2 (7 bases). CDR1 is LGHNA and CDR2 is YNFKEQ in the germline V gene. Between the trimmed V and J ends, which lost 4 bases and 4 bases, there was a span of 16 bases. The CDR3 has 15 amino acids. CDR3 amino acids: CASSPEGGGGETQYF. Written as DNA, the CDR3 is TGTGCCAGCAGCCCGGAGGGGGGAGGGGGAGAGACCCAGTACTTC.

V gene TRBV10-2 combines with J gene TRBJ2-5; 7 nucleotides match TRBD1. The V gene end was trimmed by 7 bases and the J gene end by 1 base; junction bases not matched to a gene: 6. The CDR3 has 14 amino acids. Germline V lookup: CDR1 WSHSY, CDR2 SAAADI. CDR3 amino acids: CASKSAGGQETQYF. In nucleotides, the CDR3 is TGCGCCAGCAAGAGCGCAGGGGGCCAAGAGACCCAGTACTTC.

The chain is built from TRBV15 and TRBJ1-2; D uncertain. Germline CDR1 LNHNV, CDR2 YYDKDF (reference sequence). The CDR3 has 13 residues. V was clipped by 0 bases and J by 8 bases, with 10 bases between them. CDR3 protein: CATSRDQSGGYTF. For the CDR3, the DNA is TGTGCCACCAGCAGAGATCAGAGCGGGGGCTACACCTTC.

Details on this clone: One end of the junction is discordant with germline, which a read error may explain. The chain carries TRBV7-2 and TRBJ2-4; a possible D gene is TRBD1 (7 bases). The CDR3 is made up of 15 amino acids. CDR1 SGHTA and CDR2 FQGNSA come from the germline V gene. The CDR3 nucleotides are TGTGCCAGCAGTGGAGGGACAGTAGCCAAAAGCATTCAGTACTTC. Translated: CASSGGTVAKSIQYF.

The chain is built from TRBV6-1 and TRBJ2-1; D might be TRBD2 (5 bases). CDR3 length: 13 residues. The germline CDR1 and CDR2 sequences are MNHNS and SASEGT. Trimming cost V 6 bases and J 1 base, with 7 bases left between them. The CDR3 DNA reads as TGTGCCAGCAGAGCGGTGTCCTACAATGAGCAGTTCTTC. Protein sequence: CASRAVSYNEQFF.